The clone carrying this T cell receptor (beta chain) was observed a handful of times. The antigen is undetermined. The junction had 5 bases not matched to a gene; V was cut back by 1 base and J by 2 bases. The CDR3 is made up of 16 amino acids. Looked up from germline, CDR1 is MDHEN and CDR2 is SYDVKM. These data originate in a study of T cell repertoires in cytomegalovirus infection. Study background: In the study, CMV epitopes included recently identified HLA-C-restricted and well-studied HLA-B-restricted ones.

TCRdb re-derived calls from the reads in MiXCR, one entry per CDR3 protein. The table has 100,000 to 120,000 distinct CDR3 sequences, around 30% seen once. The source of this sequence is a human donor in good health (CMV status not recorded). Some clones in this sample may be carry-over from other donors' samples. The chain recombines TRBV28 with TRBJ2-5; 9 nucleotides agree with TRBD1. The input for sequencing was CD8+ T cells from cultured PBMCs, taken from culture after CMV antigen stimulation. CDR3 sequence: CASSLFGTGQQETQYF. CDR3 coding DNA: TGTGCCAGCAGTTTATTCGGGACAGGGCAACAAGAGACCCAGTACTTC.